This T cell receptor (beta chain) was recovered during a study of cytomegalovirus exposure and HLA in healthy donors. Regarding the study as a whole: Most TCRs appeared rarely, but some public TCRs recurred in many donors.

Primers for the PCR totalled 60 Vbeta and 13 Jbeta. Assay: immunoSEQ multiplex PCR; the TCRdb copy retains only in-frame clones and omits some. The sample records approximately 73,000 clones, about 60% being singletons. Concerning this clone itself: The antigen is not known.

The germline V gene encodes CDR1 SNHLY and CDR2 FYNNEI. This CDR3 region has 15 residues. V lost 4 bases, J lost 7 bases, and 8 bases stayed unmatched. The chain is built from TRBV2 and TRBJ1-5; 9 positions match TRBD1. The source of this sequence is a man aged 30 to 39 in good health and CMV-seropositive. The sample was PBMCs. The CDR3 protein is CASSAGTGSWQPQHF. Written as DNA, the CDR3 is TGTGCCAGCAGTGCCGGGACAGGGAGTTGGCAGCCCCAGCATTTT.